These 21 T cell receptor beta chains were sequenced from one sample in a study of cytomegalovirus exposure and HLA in healthy donors. The PCR used 60 Vbeta and 13 Jbeta primers. Sequencing was performed with immunoSEQ multiplex PCR; in TCRdb, only in-frame clones are kept and a portion is missing. The sample holds some 130,000 clones, about four fifths seen once. The sequencing sample was made of PBMCs. The receptors were sampled from a man younger than 35 in good health and CMV-seronegative.

The chain links TRBV4-1 to TRBJ2-7; TRBD1 might be the D (5 bases). Between the trimmed V and J ends, which lost 1 base and 4 bases, there was a span of 20 bases. Germline values: CDR1 MGHRA, CDR2 YSYEKL. The CDR3 is 17 residues long. For the CDR3, the DNA is TGCGCCAGCAGCCAAGTTTTTCCGGCTTCTGGGGCATACGAGCAGTACGTC. Protein: CASSQVFPASGAYEQYV.

The chain joins TRBV30 to TRBJ1-2, with no clear D. This CDR3 comprises 16 residues. Germline loops: CDR1 GTSNPN, CDR2 SVGIG (reference sequence). Trimming removed 0 bases at V and 1 base at J, with 15 bases between. The CDR3 protein is CAWSVLWASFNYGYTF. The CDR3 DNA is TGTGCCTGGAGTGTACTCTGGGCCAGCTTTAACTATGGCTACACCTTC.

This chain joins TRBV18 and TRBJ2-1; D unclear. The V end was cut by 3 bases, the J end by 0 bases, with 9 bases between. This CDR3 region has 15 residues. Germline V gene lookup returns CDR1 KGHSH and CDR2 LQKENI. CDR3 sequence: CASSPGVTSYNEQFF. In DNA, the CDR3 is TGTGCCAGCTCACCGGGCGTGACCTCCTACAATGAGCAGTTCTTC.

V is TRBV6-1 and J is TRBJ2-4; 11 bases agree with TRBD2. CDR3 length equals 17 residues. Germline CDR1 reads MNHNS; CDR2 reads SASEGT. With 3 bases clipped from V and 2 bases from J, the junction kept 6 bases outside the gene matches. As DNA, the CDR3 is TGTGCCAGCAGTGACCTCTCTAGCGGGAGGCCCAAAAACATTCAGTACTTC. Translating it yields CASSDLSSGRPKNIQYF.

The table lists this clone with a count of one. The chain couples TRBV30 to TRBJ2-7; TRBD2 agrees at 9 bases. The ends lost 1 base at V and 4 bases at J; junction bases unmatched: 2. The CDR3 is 13 residues long. The germline V gene has CDR1 GTSNPN and CDR2 SVGIG (reference sequence). DNA of the CDR3: TGTGCCTGGAGTGCGCTAGCGGGATACGAGCAGTACTTC. Its translation is CAWSALAGYEQYF.

This chain joins TRBV15 and TRBJ1-5; D is unresolved. Trimming shortened V by 0 bases and J by 10 bases, and 7 bases separated the two germline ends. CDR1 LNHNV and CDR2 YYDKDF come from the germline V gene (reference sequence). This CDR3 contains 12 residues. CDR3 residues: CATSRDMGPQHF. DNA for the CDR3: TGTGCCACCAGCAGAGATATGGGCCCCCAGCATTTT.

This clone has just one count. This chain links TRBV5-1 with TRBJ1-4; 8 positions agree with TRBD1. From germline, CDR1 is SGHRS and CDR2 YFSETQ. With V trimmed by 4 bases and J by 8 bases, 16 bases remained unmatched. This CDR3 has 17 residues. The CDR3 loop is CASSRLTGQGIGEKLFF. The CDR3 DNA reads as TGCGCCAGCAGCCGTTTAACTGGACAGGGTATTGGAGAAAAACTGTTTTTT.

The rearrangement links TRBV4-3 to TRBJ2-7; 8 positions agree with TRBD1. Germline assignment: CDR1 LGHNA and CDR2 YSLEER. Germline trimming cut 0 bases from V and 2 bases from J; bases unmatched to any gene: 12. The CDR3 extends over 18 amino acids. The CDR3 region has the DNA TGCGCCAGCAGCCAAGATAGGATCCGGCAGGGGGCGGCCTACGAGCAGTACTTC. Its translation is CASSQDRIRQGAAYEQYF.

The chain recombines TRBV9 with TRBJ2-2; 11 nucleotides match TRBD2. Germline CDR1 and CDR2: SGDLS and YYNGEE. Losses at the gene ends were 1 base for V and 6 bases for J; bases not matched to a gene: 17. The CDR3 runs 20 residues. The CDR3 region is CASSVTITGTSGRSAGELFF. The CDR3 DNA reads TGTGCCAGCAGCGTAACCATCACGGGTACTAGCGGGAGAAGTGCCGGGGAGCTGTTTTTT.

The chain couples TRBV11-2 to TRBJ2-2, with D uncertain. The V end was cut by 3 bases, the J end by 0 bases, with 5 bases between. Per germline, CDR1 SGHAT and CDR2 FQNNGV. The CDR3 consists of 14 residues. The CDR3 DNA sequence: TGTGCCAGCAGCTTTACAGCGAACACCGGGGAGCTGTTTTTT. Its translation: CASSFTANTGELFF.

The chain uses TRBV28 and TRBJ1-2, with 9 bases lining up with TRBD1. The CDR3 runs 14 residues. The germline V gene has CDR1 MDHEN and CDR2 SYDVKM. J lost 4 bases, V lost 3 bases, and 3 bases had no gene match. DNA of the CDR3: TGTGCCAGCAGTTTCGGGGACAGGGCCTATGGCTACACCTTC. This translates into CASSFGDRAYGYTF.

CDR3 in amino acids: CASTGTTGNTEAFF. In nucleotides, the CDR3 is TGTGCCAGCACCGGAACGACAGGGAACACTGAAGCTTTCTTT. The V and J genes are TRBV6-1 and TRBJ1-1, with a weak D call TRBD1 (6 bases). V dropped 7 bases and J dropped 1 base, with 13 bases sitting between them. The CDR3 sequence is 14 residues long. Germline V gene data show CDR1 as MNHNS and CDR2 as SASEGT.

The chain employs TRBV5-6 and TRBJ2-2; 7 nucleotides agree with TRBD2. The CDR3 loop spans 15 amino acids. V was clipped by 2 bases and J by 0 bases; unmatched bases: 1. CDR1 SGHDT and CDR2 YYEEEE come from the germline V gene. The CDR3 region has the DNA TGTGCCAGCAGCTTTGGGACTACGAACACCGGGGAGCTGTTTTTT. It is translated as CASSFGTTNTGELFF.

The chain carries TRBV15 and TRBJ2-5; D gene uncertain. The germline V gene has CDR1 LNHNV and CDR2 YYDKDF (reference sequence). Trimming took off 5 bases at V and 1 base at J, with 11 bases between the two ends. The CDR3 runs to 14 residues. CDR3 sequence: CATSERSSQETQYF. Here the CDR3 DNA reads TGTGCCACCAGCGAACGTAGCAGCCAAGAGACCCAGTACTTC. The full variable domain, rest sourced from reference TRBV15 and TRBJ2-5, is DAMVIQNPRYQVTQFGKPVTLSCSQTLNHNVMYWYQQKSSQAPKLLFHYYDKDFNNEADTPDNFQSRRPNTSFCFLDIRSPGLGDTAMYLCATSERSSQETQYFGPGTRLLVL.

The chain uses TRBV7-9 and TRBJ2-7; TRBD1 aligns across 9 bases. The CDR3 is 14 amino acids. Trimming took 5 bases from V and 2 from J; bases not matched to a gene: 4. The germline CDR1 and CDR2 sequences are SEHNR and FQNEAQ (reference sequence). The CDR3 protein is CASSHRDRAYEQYF. The DNA for the CDR3 is TGTGCCAGCAGCCACCGGGACAGGGCCTACGAGCAGTACTTC.

The J gene is TRBJ2-7, the V gene TRBV5-4; TRBD2 agrees at 10 bases. V lost 5 bases, J lost 9 bases, and 8 bases stayed unmatched. The CDR3 runs to 13 residues. CDR1 and CDR2 from the germline V gene are SGHNT and YYREEE (reference sequence). The CDR3 DNA reads as TGTGCCAGCAGGTCCGGGACTAGCGCCGTGCAGTACTTC. Translated: CASRSGTSAVQYF.

This chain uses TRBV4-3 with TRBJ2-1, with 13 bases identical to TRBD2. The CDR3 is 17 amino acids. With V trimmed by 4 bases and J by 9 bases, 12 bases remained unmatched. Germline values: CDR1 LGHNA, CDR2 YSLEER. The CDR3 loop reads CASSPMTGTSGKVEQFF. The CDR3 nucleotides are TGCGCCAGCAGCCCTATGACCGGGACTAGCGGGAAGGTTGAGCAGTTCTTC.

This sequence joins TRBV27 and TRBJ1-4; D possibly corresponds to TRBD1 (5 bases). The germline gives CDR1 MNHEY, CDR2 SMNVEV (reference sequence). V lost 5 bases and J 8 bases, leaving 18 bases between the germline ends. The CDR3 consists of 15 residues. This CDR3 reads CASSSGVGAGEKLFF. In nucleotides, the CDR3 is TGTGCCAGCAGTAGTGGTGTAGGGGCAGGGGAAAAACTGTTTTTT.

The chain couples TRBV19 to TRBJ1-1; D not resolved. CDR3 length: 13 residues. Germline V gene sequence: CDR1 LNHDA, CDR2 SQIVND (reference sequence). Trimming removed 9 bases at V and 1 base at J, with 12 bases between. CDR3 sequence reads: CASPRSTNTEAFF. CDR3 bases: TGTGCCAGCCCCAGGTCGACGAACACTGAAGCTTTCTTT.

This chain joins TRBV6-6 and TRBJ1-5; no definite D call. CDR3 length: 12 amino acids. From germline, CDR1 is MNHNY and CDR2 SVGAGI (reference sequence). Trimming removed 6 bases from V and 4 bases from J, with 7 bases in between. CDR3 DNA sequence: TGTGCCAGCAGCCACCTAAATCAGCCCCAGCATTTT. Protein: CASSHLNQPQHF.

This clone was counted between two and nine times. The chain employs TRBV6-6 and TRBJ2-5, with a tentative D call TRBD1 (6 bases). V gave up 6 bases and J gave up 2 bases, with 10 bases separating them. Germline values: CDR1 MNHNY, CDR2 SVGAGI (reference sequence). The CDR3 length is 13 residues. As DNA, the CDR3 is TGTGCCAGCAGAGACAGGCCTCAAGAGACCCAGTACTTC. Amino acid sequence: CASRDRPQETQYF.